One sample yielded the 27 T cell receptor beta chains listed below, sequenced in a study of T cell responses to AZD1222 COVID-19 vaccine. Sequencing used immunoSEQ multiplex PCR; TCRdb keeps in-frame clones, though not all of them. The sample carries 150,000 to 200,000 clones, about 89% recorded once. The source was peripheral blood, collected on day 0 of MenACWY control vaccination. The receptor source for this set is an adult in good health.

The chain carries TRBV6-5 and TRBJ2-7, with D perhaps given as TRBD1 or TRBD2 (5 bases each). The V gene's germline CDR1 is MNHEY and CDR2 SVGAGI. Trimming left V 7 bases short and J 2 bases short, with 15 bases between. The length of the CDR3 is 14 residues. CDR3 sequence: CASTLRDGPYEQYF. The CDR3 DNA reads TGTGCCAGCACTCTCCGGGACGGTCCCTACGAGCAGTACTTC.

V usage is TRBV24-1 and J usage is TRBJ2-7; D is unresolved. Germline V CDR1 and CDR2: KGHDR, SFDVKD. The CDR3 length is 12 residues. V lost 6 bases to trimming and J lost 4 bases, with 9 bases between them. The CDR3 DNA reads TGTGCCACCAGTAGCCACGATTACGAGCAGTACTTC. Amino acid sequence: CATSSHDYEQYF.

The rearrangement joins TRBV5-1 to TRBJ1-1; no clear D gene. The CDR3 runs to 15 residues. V lost 4 bases to trimming and J lost 3 bases, with 16 bases between them. Germline V gives CDR1 SGHRS, CDR2 YFSETQ. CDR3 amino acids: CASSLTGRRDTEAFF. The CDR3 DNA reads TGCGCCAGCAGCCTGACTGGCCGTCGGGACACTGAAGCTTTCTTT.

This chain joins TRBV5-1 and TRBJ1-1, with 12 bases that match TRBD1. V shed 7 bases, J shed 2 bases, and the junction held 6 bases outside the gene matches. The CDR3 extends over 15 amino acids. CDR1 and CDR2 (germline): SGHRS, YFSETQ. The CDR3 protein is CASSGQGAPNTEAFF. In DNA form, the CDR3 reads TGCGCCAGCTCGGGACAGGGGGCCCCTAACACTGAAGCTTTCTTT.

The rearrangement uses TRBV24-1 and TRBJ2-1; no firm D call. This CDR3 is 16 amino acids long. The V end lost 5 bases, the J end lost 3 bases, and 16 bases lay between the germline ends. The germline V gene has CDR1 KGHDR and CDR2 SFDVKD. The DNA of the CDR3 is TGTGCCACCAGTGGTGGGATGAGGTCCAGCTACAATGAGCAGTTCTTC. It codes for CATSGGMRSSYNEQFF.

This clone occurred a few times. The chain links TRBV28 to TRBJ2-7; D ambiguous. The CDR3 loop spans 16 amino acids. The V end was cut by 6 bases, the J end by 0 bases, with 18 bases between. Germline values: CDR1 MDHEN, CDR2 SYDVKM. The CDR3 here is CASRYPFDSGSYEQYF. CDR3 coding DNA: TGTGCCAGCAGATATCCCTTTGACTCCGGCTCCTACGAGCAGTACTTC.

V is TRBV6-5 and J is TRBJ1-1; TRBD1 might be the D (5 bases). The CDR3 has 14 amino acids. The V gene lost 10 bases and the J gene lost 4 bases, with 19 bases spanning the gap. The germline V gene has CDR1 MNHEY and CDR2 SVGAGI. The CDR3 protein is CATRTRGRGTEAFF. The CDR3 DNA reads TGTGCCACCCGAACCCGGGGACGGGGCACTGAAGCTTTCTTT.

The CDR3 loop is CASSQILNTEAFF. The CDR3 nucleotides are TGTGCCAGCAGCCAAATTCTGAACACTGAAGCTTTCTTT. The chain carries TRBV3-1 (or the pseudogene TRBV3-2) and TRBJ1-1; D is uncertain. CDR1 and CDR2 from the germline V gene are LGHDT and YNNKEL (reference sequence). Deletions cut 2 bases from V and 0 bases from J, with 4 bases between. CDR3 length equals 13 residues.

The chain recombines TRBV3-1 (or the pseudogene TRBV3-2) with TRBJ2-2; D assignment may be TRBD1 or TRBD2 (6 bases each). The germline V gene has CDR1 LGHDT and CDR2 YNNKEL (reference sequence). The ends were cut back, 4 bases at V and 6 bases at J, with 15 bases in the middle. The CDR3 totals 15 residues. The CDR3 here is CASSPERGVPGELFF. The CDR3 DNA follows: TGTGCCAGCAGCCCAGAAAGGGGGGTCCCCGGGGAGCTGTTTTTT.

DNA of the CDR3: TGTGCCAGCAGTGAAGGTAGGGGTAGGTTTCAGCCCCAGCATTTT. This gives the protein CASSEGRGRFQPQHF. The chain couples TRBV6-1 to TRBJ1-5; weak D call: TRBD1 (5 bases). The V end lost 1 base, the J end lost 6 bases, and 13 bases lay between the germline ends. CDR1 is MNHNS and CDR2 is SASEGT in the germline V gene. The length of the CDR3 is 15 residues.

V usage is TRBV5-1 and J usage is TRBJ1-2; 10 nucleotides align to TRBD1. The CDR3 length is 18 residues. Germline V gives CDR1 SGHRS, CDR2 YFSETQ. Trimming at V came to 3 bases and at J to 5 bases, leaving 16 bases not matched to a gene. CDR3 nucleotides: TGCGCCAGCAGCTCCATCCGGGACAGGGGACGAGCCGGGTATGGCTACACCTTC. Protein sequence: CASSSIRDRGRAGYGYTF.

The chain joins TRBV27 to TRBJ2-5, with TRBD2 as a possible D gene (6 bases). Germline-derived CDR1 and CDR2 are MNHEY and SMNVEV (reference sequence). Trimming cost V 3 bases and J 1 base, with 12 bases left between them. The CDR3 has 15 residues. This CDR3 reads CASSFSWRGQETQYF. The CDR3 DNA follows: TGTGCCAGCAGTTTTTCCTGGAGGGGCCAAGAGACCCAGTACTTC.

The V and J genes are TRBV27 and TRBJ2-3; 7 nucleotides line up with TRBD2. Germline-derived CDR1 and CDR2 are MNHEY and SMNVEV (reference sequence). This CDR3 is built from 17 residues. The J segment lost 1 base and the V segment lost 4 bases, leaving 11 bases of the junction unmatched. As DNA, the CDR3 is TGTGCCAGCAGTTCCCCGTGGGAGCGGGGTGGCACAGATACGCAGTATTTT. It translates to CASSSPWERGGTDTQYF.

The chain uses TRBV27 and TRBJ1-6, with D possibly being TRBD1 (6 bases). V shed 1 base and J shed 8 bases, with 12 bases lying between them. The CDR3 covers 15 residues. Germline loops: CDR1 MNHEY, CDR2 SMNVEV (reference sequence). This chain's CDR3 is CASSLFMGADSPLHF. For the CDR3, the DNA is TGTGCCAGCAGTTTATTTATGGGGGCTGATTCACCCCTCCACTTT.

The rearrangement uses TRBV19 and TRBJ2-3; TRBD2 matches at 12 bases. Germline CDR1 reads LNHDA; CDR2 reads SQIVND (reference sequence). J gave up 6 bases and V 5 bases, and 9 bases lay outside the gene matches. This CDR3 contains 16 residues. CDR3 DNA: TGTGCCAGTAGTCCCCCGGGACTAGCGGGTTTGGATACGCAGTATTTT. Translated: CASSPPGLAGLDTQYF.

The V call is TRBV6-5, the J call TRBJ2-6; TRBD1 might be the D (5 bases). CDR3 size: 15 residues. Germline values: CDR1 MNHEY, CDR2 SVGAGI. With 6 bases removed from V and 1 base from J, the gap between germline ends came to 10 bases. The CDR3 reads CASSSDSSGANVLTF. DNA for the CDR3: TGTGCCAGCAGCTCTGACAGTTCTGGGGCCAACGTCCTGACTTTC.

This clone has a single count. V is TRBV10-3 and J is TRBJ2-7, with D possibly called TRBD1 or TRBD2 (5 bases each). The CDR3 has 18 amino acids. Trimming cost V 3 bases and J 3 bases, with 24 bases left between them. CDR1 is ENHRY, CDR2 SYGVKD, per germline. The CDR3 DNA sequence: TGTGCCATCAGTGATCCCCATCGGGCCAGGGAGAGGGTCTACGAGCAGTACTTC. Amino acid sequence: CAISDPHRARERVYEQYF.

This sequence joins TRBV7-9 and TRBJ2-1; D may be TRBD2 (6 bases). The CDR3 spans 15 residues. Per germline, CDR1 SEHNR and CDR2 FQNEAQ (reference sequence). Trimming took 2 bases from V and 6 from J, leaving 14 bases between them. CDR3 region: CASSLSSSEANEQFF. The CDR3 coding sequence is TGTGCCAGCAGCTTATCGTCTAGCGAAGCCAATGAGCAGTTCTTC.

The V and J genes are TRBV30 and TRBJ2-5, with 7 nucleotides matching TRBD2. The CDR3 covers 15 residues. The germline V gene has CDR1 GTSNPN and CDR2 SVGIG (reference sequence). V shed 3 bases, J shed 1 base, and the junction held 8 bases outside the gene matches. CDR3 nucleotides: TGTGCCTGGAGCACCACCGGGGGGAGCCAAGAGACCCAGTACTTC. This encodes CAWSTTGGSQETQYF.

V is TRBV28 and J is TRBJ1-1; D might be TRBD1 (5 bases). Trimming removed 5 bases at V and 2 bases at J, with 12 bases between. From germline, CDR1 is MDHEN and CDR2 SYDVKM. The CDR3 loop spans 14 amino acids. The CDR3 region is CASSPREGNTEAFF. CDR3 bases: TGTGCCAGCAGTCCCAGGGAGGGTAACACTGAAGCTTTCTTT. The full variable domain, its missing parts supplied by reference TRBV28 and TRBJ1-1, is DVKVTQSSRYLVKRTGEKVFLECVQDMDHENMFWYRQDPGLGLRLIYFSYDVKMKEKGDIPEGYSVSREKKERFSLILESASTNQTSMYLCASSPREGNTEAFFGQGTRLTVV.

The chain employs TRBV10-3 and TRBJ1-3; 10 nucleotides line up with TRBD1. The germline CDR1 and CDR2 sequences are ENHRY and SYGVKD. V gave up 8 bases and J gave up 1 base; unmatched junction bases: 5. CDR3 length equals 15 residues. The CDR3 region has the DNA TGTGCCATCGAACCGGGACAGGGGTCTGGAAACACCATATATTTT. This encodes CAIEPGQGSGNTIYF.

A word on this clone: Distinct nucleotide sequences in the sample also encode this CDR3. This chain joins TRBV6-4 and TRBJ1-5; D is perhaps TRBD1 (6 bases). The V gene lost 3 bases and the J gene lost 6 bases, with 9 bases spanning the gap. This CDR3 region has 13 residues. CDR1 is MRHNA and CDR2 is SNTAGT in the germline V gene. The DNA of the CDR3 is TGTGCCAGCAGTGAGGGGGCAGGTCAGCCCCAGCATTTT. Amino acid sequence: CASSEGAGQPQHF.

The genes are TRBV11-3 and TRBJ2-2, with 7 bases matching TRBD2. Germline-derived CDR1 and CDR2 are SGHNT and YENEEA. V was pared by 2 bases and J by 4 bases, with 7 bases of the junction left unmatched. This CDR3 contains 16 residues. The DNA for the CDR3 is TGTGCCAGCAGCTTATGGCTAGCGGCGACCACCGGGGAGCTGTTTTTT. Protein sequence: CASSLWLAATTGELFF.

This clone was counted a single time. The sample has other DNA sequences that encode this CDR3 too. V is TRBV9 and J is TRBJ2-7, with D tentatively TRBD2 (5 bases). The germline CDR1 and CDR2 sequences are SGDLS and YYNGEE. CDR3 length: 14 amino acids. V lost 0 bases and J lost 0, with 7 bases in between. CDR3 sequence reads: CASSVDGSSYEQYF. CDR3 bases: TGTGCCAGCAGCGTAGATGGGAGCTCCTACGAGCAGTACTTC.

About this clone itself: Other DNA sequences in this specimen translate into the identical CDR3. The rearrangement uses TRBV30 and TRBJ1-1, with a weak D call TRBD1 (5 bases). This CDR3 spans 12 amino acids. The V and J ends lost 4 bases and 0 bases respectively, with 6 bases between them. CDR1 GTSNPN and CDR2 SVGIG come from the germline V gene (reference sequence). For the CDR3, the DNA is TGTGCCTGGATAGGGGTGAACACTGAAGCTTTCTTT. It yields the protein CAWIGVNTEAFF. The full variable domain, completed using reference TRBV30 and TRBJ1-1, is SQTIHQWPATLVQPVGSPLSLECTVEGTSNPNLYWYRQAAGRGLQLLFYSVGIGQISSEVPQNLSASRPQDRQFILSSKKLLLSDSGFYLCAWIGVNTEAFFGQGTRLTVV.

The chain employs TRBV7-6 and TRBJ2-3, with D uncertain. CDR1 and CDR2 from the germline V gene are SGHVS and FNYEAQ. The ends were cut back, 1 base at V and 3 bases at J, with 11 bases in the middle. The CDR3 has 15 residues. CDR3: CASSLGRIGTDTQYF. For the CDR3, the DNA is TGTGCCAGCAGCTTAGGTCGGATCGGGACAGATACGCAGTATTTT.

The V and J genes are TRBV5-1 and TRBJ2-3; 13 nucleotides match TRBD2. V lost 3 bases and J lost 2; bases outside the gene matches: 6. This CDR3 comprises 17 residues. CDR1 is SGHRS and CDR2 is YFSETQ in the germline V gene. CDR3 sequence reads: CASSSGLAGPDTDTQYF. The CDR3 nucleotides are TGCGCCAGCAGCTCGGGACTAGCGGGGCCCGACACAGATACGCAGTATTTT.